One and the same sample provided the 17 T cell receptor beta chains below, sequenced in a study of blood T cell repertoires in COVID-19. TCRdb's copy holds only in-frame clones and misses some; the assay was immunoSEQ multiplex PCR. The data contain 150,000 to 200,000 clones, around 80% of them singletons. The specimen sequenced was PBMCs or T cells enriched from blood (not recorded which). These receptors originate from a woman in her forties or fifties with acute COVID-19.

The chain links TRBV19 to TRBJ1-6; 8 bases are a match to TRBD1. CDR3 length: 14 residues. Germline assignment: CDR1 LNHDA and CDR2 SQIVND (reference sequence). With 4 bases clipped from V and 7 bases from J, the junction kept 3 bases outside the gene matches. CDR3 region: CASSTDRANSPLHF. The CDR3 DNA follows: TGTGCCAGTAGTACGGACAGGGCAAATTCACCCCTCCACTTT.

V is TRBV2 and J is TRBJ2-1; 9 positions match TRBD2. The V gene end was trimmed by 7 bases and the J gene end by 10 bases; junction bases not matched to a gene: 11. CDR1 and CDR2 from the germline V gene are SNHLY and FYNNEI. The CDR3 is 14 amino acids. CDR3 bases: TGTGCCAGCATGCGGGGGGGCCGATTTGGGGAGCAGTTCTTC. Translating it yields CASMRGGRFGEQFF.

The CDR3 region has the DNA TGTGCCAGTAGCCCCCCACCGTTGTCGGACACTGAAGCTTTCTTT. It is translated as CASSPPPLSDTEAFF. The chain is built from TRBV19 and TRBJ1-1; D unclear. Deletions cut 6 bases from V and 3 bases from J, with 17 bases between. The CDR3 spans 15 residues. The germline CDR1 and CDR2 sequences are LNHDA and SQIVND (reference sequence).

This clone was seen only a few times. The chain combines TRBV19 with TRBJ1-1; the match to TRBD1 covers 9 bases. The germline V gene has CDR1 LNHDA and CDR2 SQIVND (reference sequence). V was pared by 2 bases and J by 5 bases, with 3 bases of the junction left unmatched. The length of the CDR3 is 14 residues. DNA for the CDR3: TGTGCCAGTAGTATACTGACAGGGGGGACTGAAGCTTTCTTT. Residues: CASSILTGGTEAFF.

The chain combines TRBV6-1 with TRBJ1-6, with 8 nucleotides matching TRBD1. V gave up 2 bases and J gave up 7 bases; unmatched junction bases: 4. The CDR3 consists of 15 residues. The germline V gene encodes CDR1 MNHNS and CDR2 SASEGT. The CDR3 spells CASSEPGQGNSPLHF. In DNA, the CDR3 is TGTGCCAGCAGTGAACCCGGACAGGGCAATTCACCCCTCCACTTT.

To note about this clone: Other DNA sequences in this specimen translate into the identical CDR3. The V and J genes are TRBV19 and TRBJ2-1; weak D call: TRBD2 (7 bases). The length of the CDR3 is 15 residues. From germline, CDR1 is LNHDA and CDR2 SQIVND (reference sequence). V was pared by 3 bases and J by 2 bases, with 11 bases between. The chain's CDR3 is CASSIGGGTYNEQFF. DNA for the CDR3: TGTGCCAGTAGTATTGGGGGGGGCACCTACAATGAGCAGTTCTTC.

This clone has a count of ten or more. The V gene is TRBV18, the J gene TRBJ2-7; 9 bases line up with TRBD2. Germline assignment: CDR1 KGHSH and CDR2 LQKENI. V shed 3 bases, J shed 0 bases, and the junction held 6 bases outside the gene matches. The CDR3 is 16 amino acids. CDR3 nucleotide sequence: TGTGCCAGCTCACCGCTAGCGGGGCCGAGCTCCTACGAGCAGTACGTC. Translation: CASSPLAGPSSYEQYV.

The chain recombines TRBV24-1 with TRBJ2-2, with D possibly TRBD1 on 6 matching bases. The germline V and J ends were trimmed by 7 bases and 1 base, with 12 bases remaining between them. This CDR3 has 15 residues. Germline V gene data show CDR1 as KGHDR and CDR2 as SFDVKD. DNA for the CDR3: TGTGCCACCAGCTCGGCAGGGGTGAACACCGGGGAGCTGTTTTTT. Translating gives CATSSAGVNTGELFF.

DNA of the CDR3: TGTGCCAGCAGTAGGGGGACTGAAGCTTTCTTT. Its protein is CASSRGTEAFF. This chain uses TRBV11-2 with TRBJ1-1, with D perhaps matching TRBD1 (6 bases). Trimming took off 6 bases at V and 5 bases at J, with 7 bases between the two ends. Germline V CDR1 and CDR2: SGHAT, FQNNGV. CDR3 size: 11 residues. Combining the CDR3 with reference TRBV11-2 and TRBJ1-1 gives the whole variable domain EAGVAQSPRYKIIEKRQSVAFWCNPISGHATLYWYQQILGQGPKLLIQFQNNGVVDDSQLPKDRFSAERLKGVDSTLKIQPAKLEDSAVYLCASSRGTEAFFGQGTRLTVV.

The chain recombines TRBV6-6 with TRBJ2-3, with 12 bases lining up with TRBD2. The germline CDR1 and CDR2 sequences are MNHNY and SVGAGI (reference sequence). V lost 5 bases and J lost 6; bases outside the gene matches: 9. The CDR3 contains 16 residues. The CDR3 region is CASSPLTSGGGDTQYF. The CDR3 nucleotides read TGTGCCAGCAGTCCCCTGACTAGCGGGGGAGGGGATACGCAGTATTTT.

This clone was seen once. The genes are TRBV6-2 or TRBV6-3 and TRBJ1-2; D might be TRBD1 (5 bases). CDR3 length equals 16 residues. Germline values: CDR1 MNHEY, CDR2 SVGEGT. V was clipped by 5 bases and J by 7 bases, with 23 bases between them. The CDR3 DNA sequence: TGTGCCAGCAGTCCCCGGGGGGTTGTCGGAAATTTTGGCTACACCTTC. It yields the protein CASSPRGVVGNFGYTF.

J is TRBJ2-7 and V is TRBV28; 7 bases map to TRBD1. The CDR3 spans 14 residues. The V gene's germline CDR1 is MDHEN and CDR2 SYDVKM. After removal of 5 bases from V and 1 base from J, the junction contained 5 bases not matched to a gene. This chain's CDR3 is CASSPGTESYEQYV. In DNA form, the CDR3 reads TGTGCCAGCAGTCCGGGGACAGAATCCTACGAGCAGTACGTC.

V is TRBV28 and J is TRBJ1-6; the D gene is possibly TRBD1 (5 bases). Trimming took off 6 bases at V and 7 bases at J, with 16 bases between the two ends. The germline CDR1 and CDR2 sequences are MDHEN and SYDVKM. The CDR3 totals 15 residues. The CDR3 sequence is CASRGGVHANSPLHF. The DNA of the CDR3 is TGTGCCAGCAGGGGGGGAGTTCATGCGAATTCACCCCTCCACTTT. Complete variable domain (other parts from reference TRBV28 and TRBJ1-6): DVKVTQSSRYLVKRTGEKVFLECVQDMDHENMFWYRQDPGLGLRLIYFSYDVKMKEKGDIPEGYSVSREKKERFSLILESASTNQTSMYLCASRGGVHANSPLHFGNGTRLTVT.

The CDR3 coding sequence is TGTGCCAGCAGCGGGGGAGGGGGTTCTTTTATCTCCTACAATGAGCAGTTCTTC. Translating gives CASSGGGGSFISYNEQFF. The chain is built from TRBV9 and TRBJ2-1, with D possibly matching TRBD2 (7 bases). This CDR3 is built from 18 residues. V lost 3 bases and J 0 bases, leaving 19 bases between the germline ends. Germline CDR1 reads SGDLS; CDR2 reads YYNGEE.

The chain has TRBV3-1 (or the pseudogene TRBV3-2) and TRBJ2-5; 7 bases are shared with TRBD1. This CDR3 contains 15 residues. Germline trimming cut 1 base from V and 1 base from J; bases unmatched to any gene: 3. CDR1 is LGHDT, CDR2 YNNKEL, per germline (reference sequence). The CDR3 DNA reads as TGTGCCAGCAGCCAAGGACAGGGCGCCCAAGAGACCCAGTACTTC. Amino acids: CASSQGQGAQETQYF.

This sequence joins TRBV5-5 and TRBJ1-2; maybe TRBD1 (5 bases). V lost 5 bases to trimming and J lost 4 bases, with 18 bases between them. The CDR3 loop spans 15 amino acids. Germline CDR1 SGHKS, CDR2 YYEKEE (reference sequence). CDR3 region: CASSNKTEVVYGYTF. The CDR3 DNA reads as TGTGCCAGCAGTAACAAGACAGAGGTCGTCTATGGCTACACCTTC.

This clone has just one count. V usage is TRBV11-2 and J usage is TRBJ1-6; possible D gene TRBD1, 5 bases. This CDR3 is built from 15 residues. V was cut by 6 bases and J by 10 bases, with 19 bases left in between. Per germline, CDR1 SGHAT and CDR2 FQNNGV. DNA of the CDR3: TGTGCCAGCAGTCGAACCGGGACTGGGAACTCACCCCTCCACTTT. Amino acid sequence: CASSRTGTGNSPLHF. Drawing the rest from reference TRBV11-2 and TRBJ1-6, the complete variable domain is EAGVAQSPRYKIIEKRQSVAFWCNPISGHATLYWYQQILGQGPKLLIQFQNNGVVDDSQLPKDRFSAERLKGVDSTLKIQPAKLEDSAVYLCASSRTGTGNSPLHFGNGTRLTVT.